The 8 T cell receptor beta chains given below trace back to one sample, sequenced in a study of T cells after yellow fever vaccination. TCRdb independently ran MiXCR on the 5' RACE reads; one entry per CDR3 protein. Of 250,000 to 400,000 distinct CDR3 sequences in the sample, approximately 4% were seen once. The sequenced sample was PBMCs, obtained 15 days after the yellow fever booster vaccination. The receptors derive from a man between 18 and 35 years old who received the YFV17D yellow fever vaccine.

This clonotype was counted many times. The chain recombines TRBV20-1 with TRBJ2-3; tentative D call: TRBD2 (7 bases). Trimming took 0 bases from V and 2 from J, leaving 12 bases between them. In germline, CDR1 is DFQATT, CDR2 SNEGSKA (reference sequence). The CDR3 covers 15 residues. CDR3: CSARDRRGLTDTQYF. The CDR3 bases are TGCAGTGCTAGAGATCGGCGGGGGCTCACAGATACGCAGTATTTT.

Concerning this clonotype: A clone one base away is much larger, so this may be a read error. The gene calls are TRBV29-1 and TRBJ1-1; no firm D call. From germline, CDR1 is SQVTM and CDR2 ANQGSEA. The CDR3 length is 10 residues. Trimming pared 0 bases from V and 10 bases from J, leaving 6 bases between. CDR3 loop: CSVEDGAAFF. The DNA for the CDR3 is TGCAGCGTTGAAGATGGAGCAGCTTTCTTT.

This clonotype was seen ten or more times. The gene calls are TRBV9 and TRBJ1-1; no clear D gene. Germline V gene data show CDR1 as SGDLS and CDR2 as YYNGEE. The V end was cut by 5 bases, the J end by 9 bases, with 14 bases between. The CDR3 is 12 amino acids. CDR3 sequence: CASRESGGKAFF. The CDR3 bases are TGTGCCAGCAGGGAAAGCGGCGGGAAAGCTTTCTTT. Combining the CDR3 with reference TRBV9 and TRBJ1-1 gives the whole variable domain DSGVTQTPKHLITATGQRVTLRCSPRSGDLSVYWYQQSLDQGLQFLIQYYNGEERAKGNILERFSAQQFPDLHSELNLSSLELGDSALYFCASRESGGKAFFGQGTRLTVV.

J is TRBJ2-3 and V is TRBV5-4, with 9 positions matching TRBD2. This CDR3 spans 16 amino acids. Germline V gives CDR1 SGHNT, CDR2 YYREEE (reference sequence). J gave up 1 base and V 0 bases, and 3 bases lay outside the gene matches. The CDR3 DNA is TGTGCCAGCAGCTTGGCGGTAGCGGGAGGCACAGATACGCAGTATTTT. Its translation is CASSLAVAGGTDTQYF.

This clonotype was observed a few times. The V and J genes are TRBV5-1 and TRBJ2-5, with D hard to call. There are 14 residues in the CDR3. The ends were cut back, 5 bases at V and 5 bases at J, with 16 bases in the middle. Germline-derived CDR1 and CDR2 are SGHRS and YFSETQ. CDR3 coding DNA: TGCGCCAGCAGGAGTTGGGGAACCGGGGAGACCCAGTACTTC. Translation gives CASRSWGTGETQYF.

This clonotype came up a few times. The chain is built from TRBV7-6 and TRBJ2-7, with D perhaps matching TRBD2 (5 bases). The CDR3 is 15 amino acids. CDR1 and CDR2 from the germline V gene are SGHVS and FNYEAQ. V was pared by 2 bases and J by 3 bases, with 14 bases between. In DNA form, the CDR3 reads TGTGCCAGCAGCTTATTCCGGGGAAAAGGCTACGAGCAGTACTTC. It encodes CASSLFRGKGYEQYF.

This clonotype was found many times. The V call is TRBV5-1, the J call TRBJ1-1; 8 positions agree with TRBD1. The germline gives CDR1 SGHRS, CDR2 YFSETQ. With 0 bases clipped from V and 3 bases from J, the junction kept 4 bases outside the gene matches. The length of the CDR3 is 15 residues. CDR3 sequence: CASSLAGGEDTEAFF. The CDR3 DNA sequence: TGCGCCAGCAGCTTGGCAGGGGGCGAGGACACTGAAGCTTTCTTT.

This clonotype was counted ten times or more. The V call is TRBV12-3 or TRBV12-4, the J call TRBJ2-4; TRBD1 matches at 10 bases. Trimming at V came to 8 bases and at J to 6 bases, leaving 7 bases not matched to a gene. The CDR3 has 14 residues. The CDR3 bases are TGTGCCAGCCTTACGACAGGGGGCCCAAACATTCAGTACTTC. Residues: CASLTTGGPNIQYF.